Sequencing of this T cell receptor beta chain was carried out in a study of blood T cell repertoires in COVID-19. Some clones are missing from TCRdb's copy, which holds only in-frame ones; the method was immunoSEQ multiplex PCR. The data contain 200,000 to 250,000 clones, 87% of them singletons. Germline values: CDR1 SEHNR, CDR2 FQNEAQ (reference sequence). The V end lost 5 bases, the J end lost 2 bases, and 14 bases lay between the germline ends. This CDR3 is built from 15 residues. The chain is built from TRBV7-9 and TRBJ2-3; D might be TRBD1 (6 bases). This receptor was obtained from a man aged 30 to 45 who had recovered from COVID-19. The sequenced sample was PBMCs or T cells enriched from blood (not recorded which). In nucleotides, the CDR3 is TGTGCCAGCAGCCCGGGGACATCATTCACAGATACGCAGTATTTT. It translates to CASSPGTSFTDTQYF.